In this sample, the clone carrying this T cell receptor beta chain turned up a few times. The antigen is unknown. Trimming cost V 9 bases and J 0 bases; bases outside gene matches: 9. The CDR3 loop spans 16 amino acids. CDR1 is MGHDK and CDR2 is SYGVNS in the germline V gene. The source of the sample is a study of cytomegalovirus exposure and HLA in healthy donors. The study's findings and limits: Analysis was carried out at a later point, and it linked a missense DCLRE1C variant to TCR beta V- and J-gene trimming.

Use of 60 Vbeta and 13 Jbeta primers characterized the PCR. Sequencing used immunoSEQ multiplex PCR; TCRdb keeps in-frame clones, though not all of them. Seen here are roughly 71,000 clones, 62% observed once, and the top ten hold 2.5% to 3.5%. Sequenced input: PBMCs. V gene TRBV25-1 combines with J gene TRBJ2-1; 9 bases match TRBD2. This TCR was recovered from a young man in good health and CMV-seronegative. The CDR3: CARDRLAVGSYNEQFF. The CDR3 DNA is TGTGCCAGAGACCGACTAGCGGTAGGCTCCTACAATGAGCAGTTCTTC.